This T cell receptor (beta chain) was retrieved from a study of blood T cell repertoires in COVID-19. The overall study: Sites in the United States, Italy and Spain provided acute and convalescent COVID-19 samples.

Seattle cases were enrolled at active infection and followed longitudinally. V lost 3 bases, J lost 2 bases, and 9 bases lay in between. Germline V gene sequence: CDR1 MNHEY, CDR2 SMNVEV (reference sequence). The CDR3 is 14 residues long. Sequenced by immunoSEQ multiplex PCR; TCRdb stores in-frame clones only, minus some. Found here are more than 300,000 clones, about 90% of them singletons; the top ten hold around 7.9%. This sequence was found in a woman in her seventies with COVID-19, enrolled during active disease. Sequencing was done on a sample of peripheral blood. J is TRBJ2-3 and V is TRBV27, with D possibly matching TRBD1 (6 bases). CDR3 sequence (DNA): TGTGCCAGCAGTTTTCTGGGGGCCACAGATACGCAGTATTTT. Amino acids: CASSFLGATDTQYF.